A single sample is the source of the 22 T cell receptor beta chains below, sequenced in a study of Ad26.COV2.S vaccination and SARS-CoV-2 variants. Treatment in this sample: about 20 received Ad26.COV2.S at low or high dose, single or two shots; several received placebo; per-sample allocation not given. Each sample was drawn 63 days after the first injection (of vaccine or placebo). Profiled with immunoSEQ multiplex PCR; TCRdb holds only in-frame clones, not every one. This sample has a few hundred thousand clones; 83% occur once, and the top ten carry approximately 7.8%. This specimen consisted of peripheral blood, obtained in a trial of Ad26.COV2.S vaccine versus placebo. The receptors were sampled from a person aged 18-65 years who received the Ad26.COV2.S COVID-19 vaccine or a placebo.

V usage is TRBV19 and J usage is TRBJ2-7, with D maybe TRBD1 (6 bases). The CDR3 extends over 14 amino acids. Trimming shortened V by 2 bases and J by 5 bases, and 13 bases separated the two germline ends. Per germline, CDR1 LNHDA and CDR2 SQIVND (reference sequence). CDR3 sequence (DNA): TGTGCCAGTAGTATAACAGGGAGTAAACACGAGCAGTACTTC. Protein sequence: CASSITGSKHEQYF.

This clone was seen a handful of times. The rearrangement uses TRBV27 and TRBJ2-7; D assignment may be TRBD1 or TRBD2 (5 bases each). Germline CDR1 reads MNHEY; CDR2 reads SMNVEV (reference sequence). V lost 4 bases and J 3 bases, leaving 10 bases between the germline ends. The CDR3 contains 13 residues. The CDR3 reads CASSWGPFYEQYF. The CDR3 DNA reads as TGTGCCAGCAGTTGGGGACCGTTCTACGAGCAGTACTTC.

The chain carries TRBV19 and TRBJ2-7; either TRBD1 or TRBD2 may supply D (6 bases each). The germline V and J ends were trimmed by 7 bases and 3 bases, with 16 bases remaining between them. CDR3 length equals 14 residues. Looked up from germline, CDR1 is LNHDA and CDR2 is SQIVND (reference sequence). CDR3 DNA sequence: TGTGCCAGTACCCCTAGTGGAGGGGGCTACGAGCAGTACTTC. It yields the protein CASTPSGGGYEQYF.

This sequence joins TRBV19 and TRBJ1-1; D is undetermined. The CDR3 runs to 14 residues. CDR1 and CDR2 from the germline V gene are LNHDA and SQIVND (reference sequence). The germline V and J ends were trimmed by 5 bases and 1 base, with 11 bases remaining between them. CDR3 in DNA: TGTGCCAGTAGTTCTGGGAGGTCGAACACTGAAGCTTTCTTT. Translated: CASSSGRSNTEAFF.

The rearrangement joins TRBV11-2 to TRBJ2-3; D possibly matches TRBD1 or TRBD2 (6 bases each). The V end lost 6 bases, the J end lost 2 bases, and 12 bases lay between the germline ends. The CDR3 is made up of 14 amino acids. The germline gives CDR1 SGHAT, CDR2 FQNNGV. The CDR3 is CASRRGGSTDTQYF. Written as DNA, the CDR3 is TGTGCCAGCAGACGAGGGGGGTCCACAGATACGCAGTATTTT.

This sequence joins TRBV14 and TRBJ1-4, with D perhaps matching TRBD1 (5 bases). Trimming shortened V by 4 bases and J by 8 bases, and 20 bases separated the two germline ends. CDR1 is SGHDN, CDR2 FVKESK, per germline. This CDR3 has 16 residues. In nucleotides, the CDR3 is TGTGCCAGCAGCCGAGTGACAGCCAAGGTTGGGGAAAAACTGTTTTTT. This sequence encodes CASSRVTAKVGEKLFF.

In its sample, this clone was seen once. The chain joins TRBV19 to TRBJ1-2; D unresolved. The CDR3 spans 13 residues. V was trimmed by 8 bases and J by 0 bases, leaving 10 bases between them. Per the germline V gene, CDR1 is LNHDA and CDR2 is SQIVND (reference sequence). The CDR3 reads CASSKHANYGYTF. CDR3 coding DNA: TGTGCCAGTTCGAAGCACGCTAACTATGGCTACACCTTC.

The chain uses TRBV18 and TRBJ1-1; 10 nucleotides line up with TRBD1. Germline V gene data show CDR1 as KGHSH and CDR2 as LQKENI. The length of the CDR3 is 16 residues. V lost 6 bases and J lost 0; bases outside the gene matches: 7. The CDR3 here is CASSPGTGALNTEAFF. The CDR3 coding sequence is TGTGCCAGCTCCCCCGGGACAGGGGCCTTGAACACTGAAGCTTTCTTT.

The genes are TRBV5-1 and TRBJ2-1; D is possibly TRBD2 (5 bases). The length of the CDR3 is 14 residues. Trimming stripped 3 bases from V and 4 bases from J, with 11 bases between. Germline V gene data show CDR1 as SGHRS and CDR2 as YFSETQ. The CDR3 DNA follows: TGCGCCAGCAGCTCTCCTAGCACTTACAATGAGCAGTTCTTC. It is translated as CASSSPSTYNEQFF.

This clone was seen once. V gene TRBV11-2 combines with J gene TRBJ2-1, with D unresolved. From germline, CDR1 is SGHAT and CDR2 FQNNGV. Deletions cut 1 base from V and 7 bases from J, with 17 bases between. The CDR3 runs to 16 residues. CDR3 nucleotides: TGTGCCAGCAGCTTAGGCTGGCGAGACCCCACGAATGAGCAGTTCTTC. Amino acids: CASSLGWRDPTNEQFF.

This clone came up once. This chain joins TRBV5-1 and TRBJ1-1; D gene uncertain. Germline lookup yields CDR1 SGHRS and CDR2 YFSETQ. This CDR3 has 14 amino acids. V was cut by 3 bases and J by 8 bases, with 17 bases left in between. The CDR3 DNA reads TGCGCCAGCAGCTGGTCCGGGAGCATGGGAGAAGCTTTCTTT. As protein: CASSWSGSMGEAFF.

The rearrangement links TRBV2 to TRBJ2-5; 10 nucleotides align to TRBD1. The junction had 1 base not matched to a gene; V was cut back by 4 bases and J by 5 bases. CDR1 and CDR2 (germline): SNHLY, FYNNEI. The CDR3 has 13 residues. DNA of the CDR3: TGTGCCAGCAGTGTGGGACAGGGGGAGACCCAGTACTTC. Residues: CASSVGQGETQYF.

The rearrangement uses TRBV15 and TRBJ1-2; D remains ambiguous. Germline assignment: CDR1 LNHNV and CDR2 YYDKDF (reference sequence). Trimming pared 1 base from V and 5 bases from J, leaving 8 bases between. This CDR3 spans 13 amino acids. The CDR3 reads CATSRGVGYGYTF. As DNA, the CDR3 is TGTGCCACCAGCAGAGGGGTAGGGTATGGCTACACCTTC.

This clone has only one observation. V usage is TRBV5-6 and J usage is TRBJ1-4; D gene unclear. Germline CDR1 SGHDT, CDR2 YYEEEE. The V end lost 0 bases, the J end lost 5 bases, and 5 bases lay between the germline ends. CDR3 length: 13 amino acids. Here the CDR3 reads CASSLERNEKLFF. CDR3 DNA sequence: TGTGCCAGCAGCTTGGAGAGGAATGAAAAACTGTTTTTT.

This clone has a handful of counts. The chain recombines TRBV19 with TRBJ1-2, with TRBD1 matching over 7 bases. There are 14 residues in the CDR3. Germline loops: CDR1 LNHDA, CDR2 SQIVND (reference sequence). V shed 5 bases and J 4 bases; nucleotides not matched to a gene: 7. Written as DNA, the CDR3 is TGTGCCAGTAGTTTCGACAGGGAAGGCTATGGCTACACCTTC. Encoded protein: CASSFDREGYGYTF.

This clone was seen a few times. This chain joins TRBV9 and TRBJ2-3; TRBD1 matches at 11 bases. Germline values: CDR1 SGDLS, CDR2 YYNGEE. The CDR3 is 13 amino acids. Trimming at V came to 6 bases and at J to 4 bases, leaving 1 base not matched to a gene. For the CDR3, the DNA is TGTGCCAGCACGGGACAGGGGGCAGATACGCAGTATTTT. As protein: CASTGQGADTQYF. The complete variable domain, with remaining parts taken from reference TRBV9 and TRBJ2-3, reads DSGVTQTPKHLITATGQRVTLRCSPRSGDLSVYWYQQSLDQGLQFLIQYYNGEERAKGNILERFSAQQFPDLHSELNLSSLELGDSALYFCASTGQGADTQYFGPGTRLTVL.

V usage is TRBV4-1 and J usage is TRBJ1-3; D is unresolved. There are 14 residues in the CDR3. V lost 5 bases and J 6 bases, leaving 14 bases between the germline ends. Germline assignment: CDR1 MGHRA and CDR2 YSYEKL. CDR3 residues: CASSRAPTENTIYF. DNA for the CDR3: TGCGCCAGCAGCAGGGCCCCGACGGAAAACACCATATATTTT.

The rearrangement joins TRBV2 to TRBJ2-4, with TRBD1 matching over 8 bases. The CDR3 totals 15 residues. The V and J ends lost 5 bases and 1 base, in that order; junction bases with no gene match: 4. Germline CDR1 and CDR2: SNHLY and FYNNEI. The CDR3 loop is CASSRPGGAKNIQYF. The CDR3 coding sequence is TGTGCCAGCAGTCGGCCAGGGGGCGCCAAAAACATTCAGTACTTC. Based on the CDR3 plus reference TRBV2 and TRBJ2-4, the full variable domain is EPEVTQTPSHQVTQMGQEVILRCVPISNHLYFYWYRQILGQKVEFLVSFYNNEISEKSEIFDDQFSVERPDGSNFTLKIRSTKLEDSAMYFCASSRPGGAKNIQYFGAGTRLSVL.

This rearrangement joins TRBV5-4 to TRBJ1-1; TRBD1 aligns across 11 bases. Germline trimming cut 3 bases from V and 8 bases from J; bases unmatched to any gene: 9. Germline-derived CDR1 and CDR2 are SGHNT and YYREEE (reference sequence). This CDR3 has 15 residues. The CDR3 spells CASSSGQGAQGEAFF. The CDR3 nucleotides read TGTGCCAGCAGCTCCGGACAGGGGGCGCAGGGAGAAGCTTTCTTT.

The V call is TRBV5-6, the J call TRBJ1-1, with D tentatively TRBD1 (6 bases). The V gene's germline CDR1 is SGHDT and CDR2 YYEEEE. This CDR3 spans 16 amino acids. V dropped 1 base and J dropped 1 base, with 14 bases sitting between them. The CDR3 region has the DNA TGTGCCAGCAGCTTGTACTCGGGACACCGGAACACTGAAGCTTTCTTT. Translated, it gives CASSLYSGHRNTEAFF.

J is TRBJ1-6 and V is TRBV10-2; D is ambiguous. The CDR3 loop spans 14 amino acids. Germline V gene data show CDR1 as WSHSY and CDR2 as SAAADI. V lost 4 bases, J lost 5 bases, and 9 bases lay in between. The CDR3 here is CASSVPGNNSPLHF. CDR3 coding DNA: TGCGCCAGCAGTGTCCCGGGGAATAATTCACCCCTCCACTTT.

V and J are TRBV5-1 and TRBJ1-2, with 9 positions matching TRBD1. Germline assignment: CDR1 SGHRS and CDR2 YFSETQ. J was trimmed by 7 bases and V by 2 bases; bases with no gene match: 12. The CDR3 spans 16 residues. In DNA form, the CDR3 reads TGCGCCAGCAGCTTTGTCTCGGGACAGGGAAAATTTGGCTACACCTTC. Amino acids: CASSFVSGQGKFGYTF.